These T cell receptor beta chains were read from a single sample in a study of OX40 agonist ivuxolimab in advanced cancers. The repertoire was sequenced with immunoSEQ multiplex PCR; TCRdb's copy has only in-frame clones and lacks some. This sample has 67,000 or so clones, with roughly 80% found just once. Source: CD4+ or CD8+ T cells sorted from blood, taken in a trial of the OX40 agonist ivuxolimab. The receptors were sampled from an adult with an advanced solid tumor such as melanoma, head and neck, liver or kidney cancer. Each CDR3 is given with its conserved first and last residue. Each record gives: CDR3 length, V gene, D gene, clone size, J gene, CDR3 protein, CDR3 DNA. The D gene is left open where the match is weak. The size of a clone is reported for some rows only, either as once, few or many, or as a class for expanded clones.

len: 13
v_gene: TRBV28
d_gene: -
abundance: -
j_gene: TRBJ2-3
CDR3aa: CASSLGLTDTQYF
CDR3nt: TGTGCCAGCAGTTTAGGACTTACAGATACGCAGTATTTT

len: 14
v_gene: TRBV19
d_gene: TRBD1
abundance: once
j_gene: TRBJ1-1
CDR3aa: CASSIGTGGTEAFF
CDR3nt: TGTGCCAGTAGTATAGGGACAGGGGGCACTGAAGCTTTCTTT

len: 14
v_gene: TRBV27
d_gene: -
abundance: -
j_gene: TRBJ2-1
CDR3aa: CASSSYDNYNEQFF
CDR3nt: TGTGCCAGCAGTTCGTATGACAACTACAATGAGCAGTTCTTC

len: 14
v_gene: TRBV6-5
d_gene: -
abundance: -
j_gene: TRBJ1-5
CDR3aa: CASSLDMGAQPQHF
CDR3nt: TGTGCCAGCAGTTTGGATATGGGGGCTCAGCCCCAGCATTTT

len: 10
v_gene: TRBV6-4
d_gene: -
abundance: -
j_gene: TRBJ2-7
CDR3aa: CAPPAHEQYF
CDR3nt: TGTGCCCCCCCGGCCCACGAGCAGTACTTC

len: 14
v_gene: TRBV5-4
d_gene: TRBD1
abundance: few
j_gene: TRBJ2-5
CDR3aa: CASSSGTEQETQYF
CDR3nt: TGTGCCAGCAGCTCCGGGACAGAGCAAGAGACCCAGTACTTC

len: 14
v_gene: TRBV30
d_gene: -
abundance: -
j_gene: TRBJ2-6
CDR3aa: CAWSVSFGANVLTF
CDR3nt: TGTGCCTGGAGTGTTAGTTTTGGGGCCAACGTCCTGACTTTC

len: 15
v_gene: TRBV5-6
d_gene: TRBD2
abundance: few
j_gene: TRBJ2-1
CDR3aa: CASRGGAASYNEQFF
CDR3nt: TGTGCCAGCCGGGGGGGAGCGGCCTCCTACAATGAGCAGTTCTTC

len: 15
v_gene: TRBV27
d_gene: -
abundance: -
j_gene: TRBJ2-5
CDR3aa: CASSLNELLTGEQYF
CDR3nt: TGTGCCAGCAGTTTGAATGAACTCCTCACGGGGGAGCAGTACTTC

len: 14
v_gene: TRBV28
d_gene: -
abundance: -
j_gene: TRBJ2-3
CDR3aa: CASSLGRETDTQYF
CDR3nt: TGTGCCAGCAGTTTAGGCAGGGAAACAGATACGCAGTATTTT

len: 13
v_gene: TRBV7-2
d_gene: -
abundance: -
j_gene: TRBJ2-3
CDR3aa: CASRNRTTDTQYF
CDR3nt: TGTGCCAGCAGAAATAGGACCACAGATACGCAGTATTTT

len: 15
v_gene: TRBV7-3
d_gene: TRBD2
abundance: -
j_gene: TRBJ2-3
CDR3aa: CASSLTSGRGDTQYF
CDR3nt: TGTGCCAGCAGCCTGACTAGCGGGAGGGGAGATACGCAGTATTTT

len: 15
v_gene: TRBV19
d_gene: -
abundance: -
j_gene: TRBJ1-1
CDR3aa: CASSSYSRGAGEAFF
CDR3nt: TGTGCCAGTAGTTCCTACTCCAGGGGCGCTGGTGAAGCTTTCTTT

len: 16
v_gene: TRBV5-1
d_gene: TRBD1
abundance: -
j_gene: TRBJ2-1
CDR3aa: CASSRRTGFNYNEQFF
CDR3nt: TGCGCCAGCAGCCGACGGACAGGGTTCAACTACAATGAGCAGTTCTTC

len: 14
v_gene: TRBV7-6
d_gene: -
abundance: -
j_gene: TRBJ2-1
CDR3aa: CASSLFVVGNEQFF
CDR3nt: TGTGCCAGCAGCTTGTTCGTGGTAGGGAATGAGCAGTTCTTC

len: 14
v_gene: TRBV5-1
d_gene: TRBD1
abundance: -
j_gene: TRBJ1-4
CDR3aa: CASSTGTGGEKLFF
CDR3nt: TGCGCCAGCAGCACAGGGACAGGGGGCGAAAAACTGTTTTTT

len: 14
v_gene: TRBV10-3
d_gene: TRBD1
abundance: -
j_gene: TRBJ1-1
CDR3aa: CAITPGQGAQGAFF
CDR3nt: TGTGCCATCACCCCGGGACAGGGGGCGCAGGGGGCTTTCTTT

len: 14
v_gene: TRBV9
d_gene: -
abundance: -
j_gene: TRBJ2-7
CDR3aa: CASSLSGVSYEQYF
CDR3nt: TGTGCCAGCAGCTTGTCGGGAGTCTCCTACGAGCAGTACTTC

len: 14
v_gene: TRBV18
d_gene: TRBD1
abundance: -
j_gene: TRBJ2-1
CDR3aa: CASSPRQGAGEQFF
CDR3nt: TGTGCCAGCTCACCACGGCAGGGGGCTGGCGAGCAGTTCTTC

len: 13
v_gene: TRBV7-2
d_gene: TRBD1
abundance: once
j_gene: TRBJ2-5
CDR3aa: CASSALTGGAQYF
CDR3nt: TGTGCCAGCAGCGCCTTGACAGGGGGTGCGCAGTACTTC

len: 15
v_gene: TRBV6-6
d_gene: -
abundance: -
j_gene: TRBJ1-1
CDR3aa: CASSYRPPPDTEAFF
CDR3nt: TGTGCCAGCAGCTACAGACCCCCACCGGACACTGAAGCTTTCTTT

len: 16
v_gene: TRBV4-3
d_gene: TRBD2
abundance: -
j_gene: TRBJ2-7
CDR3aa: CASSQDEQRESYEQYF
CDR3nt: TGCGCCAGCAGCCAAGATGAACAGCGGGAGAGCTACGAGCAGTACTTC

len: 16
v_gene: TRBV28
d_gene: -
abundance: few
j_gene: TRBJ2-7
CDR3aa: CASSSLRGTRAHEQYF
CDR3nt: TGTGCCAGCAGTTCCTTAAGGGGGACGAGGGCCCACGAGCAGTACTTC